A single sample is the source of the 12 T cell receptor beta chains below, sequenced in a study of T cell clonotyping in hematopoietic cell transplantation. Assay used: immunoSEQ multiplex PCR; TCRdb lists only in-frame clones, some missing. The sample contains 6,000 or so clones, approximately 91% of which appear only once. The material was peripheral blood mononuclear cells, obtained 100 days after allogeneic stem cell transplant. These receptors all come from a female patient aged 50 to 65 who had an allogeneic stem cell transplant from a related donor, so the T cells may come from the graft donor. Some clones in this sample may be carry-over from other donors' samples.

The chain couples TRBV27 to TRBJ2-5; TRBD1 matches at 7 bases. The V and J ends lost 3 bases and 4 bases, in that order; junction bases with no gene match: 2. This CDR3 is 13 amino acids long. Per germline, CDR1 MNHEY and CDR2 SMNVEV (reference sequence). The CDR3 bases are TGTGCCAGCAGTTTCGAGGGGGCAGAGACCCAGTACTTC. Encoded protein: CASSFEGAETQYF.

The genes are TRBV30 and TRBJ1-1; D remains unclear. This CDR3 is 14 amino acids long. The V gene's germline CDR1 is GTSNPN and CDR2 SVGIG (reference sequence). V was cut by 1 base and J by 2 bases, with 11 bases left in between. The CDR3 DNA follows: TGTGCCTGGAGTGCAATTACCCCCAACACTGAAGCTTTCTTT. It encodes CAWSAITPNTEAFF.

The chain uses TRBV6-6 and TRBJ2-1, with D tentatively TRBD2 (5 bases). The germline V gene has CDR1 MNHNY and CDR2 SVGAGI (reference sequence). V dropped 0 bases and J dropped 9 bases, with 18 bases sitting between them. The CDR3 has 16 amino acids. CDR3 nucleotides: TGTGCCAGCAGTTACTCTATCAGAGGGCCGAGTGCTGAGCAGTTCTTC. Translated, it gives CASSYSIRGPSAEQFF.

This clone was counted only a few times. CDR3 sequence reads: CASSLDGGGLEGYTF. The CDR3 DNA follows: TGTGCCAGCAGCTTAGATGGAGGGGGGCTTGAAGGCTACACCTTC. The chain combines TRBV7-2 with TRBJ1-2, with a possible D match to TRBD1 (6 bases). V dropped 1 base and J dropped 8 bases, with 17 bases sitting between them. The length of the CDR3 is 15 residues. The germline CDR1 and CDR2 sequences are SGHTA and FQGNSA.

V and J are TRBV7-9 and TRBJ1-1, with no clear D. Trimming shortened V by 4 bases and J by 4 bases, and 16 bases separated the two germline ends. The CDR3 consists of 15 residues. Per the germline V gene, CDR1 is SEHNR and CDR2 is FQNEAQ (reference sequence). CDR3 in amino acids: CASSSLKVQSTEAFF. Written as DNA, the CDR3 is TGTGCCAGCAGCTCCCTGAAAGTTCAGTCCACTGAAGCTTTCTTT.

This clone was picked up one time. The chain joins TRBV19 to TRBJ2-5; 7 bases map to TRBD2. With 5 bases clipped from V and 0 bases from J, the junction kept 0 bases outside the gene matches. Germline values: CDR1 LNHDA, CDR2 SQIVND (reference sequence). There are 13 residues in the CDR3. CDR3 nucleotides: TGTGCCAGTAGTCGGGGGGACCAAGAGACCCAGTACTTC. It is translated as CASSRGDQETQYF.

In regard to this clone: Relative to the germline gene, one junction end is altered; a read error may explain this. V is TRBV7-9 and J is TRBJ1-2; TRBD1 is a possible D gene (5 bases). The length of the CDR3 is 14 residues. CDR1 is SEHNR, CDR2 FQNEAQ, per germline (reference sequence). Here the CDR3 DNA reads TGTGCCAGCACAATCGCCGGGACTAATTATGGCTACACCTTC. Protein sequence: CASTIAGTNYGYTF.

The chain employs TRBV7-2 and TRBJ2-3, with a possible D match to TRBD1 (7 bases). The germline V and J ends were trimmed by 4 bases and 2 bases, with 16 bases remaining between them. CDR3 length: 16 amino acids. Germline CDR1 and CDR2: SGHTA and FQGNSA. CDR3 sequence: CASSWGVGGFTDTQYF. In DNA, the CDR3 is TGTGCCAGCAGCTGGGGGGTAGGGGGCTTCACAGATACGCAGTATTTT.

V and J are TRBV19 and TRBJ2-6; D unclear. The CDR3 consists of 15 residues. The V end lost 7 bases, the J end lost 2 bases, and 12 bases lay between the germline ends. The V gene's germline CDR1 is LNHDA and CDR2 SQIVND (reference sequence). The CDR3 loop reads CASTPTRTGANVLTF. The CDR3 region has the DNA TGTGCCAGTACCCCCACAAGGACTGGGGCCAACGTCCTGACTTTC.

This chain uses TRBV25-1 with TRBJ1-5; D gene uncertain. This CDR3 region has 12 residues. CDR1 MGHDK and CDR2 SYGVNS come from the germline V gene. V lost 6 bases and J 5 bases, leaving 8 bases between the germline ends. The CDR3 DNA reads as TGTGCCAGCAGAAAAGAAGATCAGCCCCAGCATTTT. Protein: CASRKEDQPQHF.

In its sample, this clone was seen a few times. This chain connects TRBV27 to TRBJ1-1, with a tentative D call TRBD1 (6 bases). Germline V CDR1 and CDR2: MNHEY, SMNVEV (reference sequence). The CDR3 spans 14 residues. V lost 5 bases to trimming and J lost 5 bases, with 15 bases between them. CDR3 region: CASSAYAGATEAFF. The CDR3, as DNA: TGTGCCAGCAGTGCGTACGCGGGGGCGACTGAAGCTTTCTTT.

CDR3 region: CASTSSQEGLRAFF. Here the CDR3 DNA reads TGTGCCAGCACCTCCTCACAGGAGGGGCTTAGAGCTTTCTTT. This chain links TRBV6-5 with TRBJ1-1, with D possibly TRBD1 on 5 matching bases. Germline CDR1 and CDR2: MNHEY and SVGAGI. V lost 7 bases to trimming and J lost 10 bases, with 22 bases between them. This CDR3 comprises 14 residues.